These 6 T cell receptor beta chains share one sample of origin, sequenced in a study of T cell changes during pregnancy in multiple sclerosis. Profiling relied on immunoSEQ multiplex PCR, and the TCRdb table lists in-frame clones only, not all of them. The repertoire has over 30,000 clones, about 92% of them found once; the top ten carry approximately 0.79%. The material sequenced was CD4+ T cells from peripheral blood mononuclear cells, taken in the third trimester of pregnancy. These receptors were taken from a female donor with multiple sclerosis, enrolled in a pregnancy study.

The chain joins TRBV11-3 to TRBJ1-1; TRBD1 might be the D (6 bases). CDR3 length: 13 amino acids. Germline CDR1 reads SGHNT; CDR2 reads YENEEA. V was shortened by 3 bases and J by 4 bases, with 9 bases between the two germline ends. CDR3 amino acids: CASSLDRGTEAFF. CDR3 nucleotides: TGTGCCAGCAGCTTGGACAGAGGCACTGAAGCTTTCTTT.

This chain connects TRBV10-3 to TRBJ1-4; perhaps TRBD1 as D (6 bases). V was shortened by 3 bases and J by 5 bases, with 13 bases between the two germline ends. There are 15 residues in the CDR3. Germline CDR1 is ENHRY and CDR2 is SYGVKD. The CDR3 here is CAISDSTGSNEKLFF. The DNA for the CDR3 is TGTGCCATCAGTGATTCTACAGGGTCCAATGAAAAACTGTTTTTT.

This clone was seen once. The chain combines TRBV9 with TRBJ2-7, with D unclear. Trimming pared 0 bases from V and 7 bases from J, leaving 11 bases between. The CDR3 is 13 amino acids. Germline V gene sequence: CDR1 SGDLS, CDR2 YYNGEE. CDR3 loop: CASSVVESGEQYF. In DNA form, the CDR3 reads TGTGCCAGCAGCGTAGTAGAGAGTGGTGAGCAGTACTTC.

CDR3 residues: CASSLQGMNTEAFF. CDR3 nucleotide sequence: TGTGCCAGCAGCTTACAGGGGATGAACACTGAAGCTTTCTTT. The rearrangement joins TRBV11-3 to TRBJ1-1; possible D gene TRBD1, 6 bases. The V gene's germline CDR1 is SGHNT and CDR2 YENEEA. This CDR3 has 14 amino acids. V was cut by 2 bases and J by 0 bases, with 7 bases left in between.

The chain uses TRBV2 and TRBJ1-2; 9 bases agree with TRBD1. CDR1 and CDR2 (germline): SNHLY, FYNNEI. V lost 5 bases, J lost 3 bases, and 7 bases stayed unmatched. There are 15 residues in the CDR3. CDR3 bases: TGTGCCAGCAGTTCCGGGACAGGGAGGGACTATGGCTACACCTTC. It yields the protein CASSSGTGRDYGYTF.

Concerning this clone itself: At one end, the junction sequence differs from germline, possibly due to a read error. The chain employs TRBV6-5 and TRBJ2-3; 8 bases align to TRBD1. CDR1 is MNHEY, CDR2 SVGAGI, per germline. The CDR3 runs 15 residues. The CDR3 protein is CASRAQGARTDAQYF. The CDR3 DNA reads as TGTGCCAGCAGAGCTCAGGGGGCGCGAACAGATGCGCAGTATTTT.